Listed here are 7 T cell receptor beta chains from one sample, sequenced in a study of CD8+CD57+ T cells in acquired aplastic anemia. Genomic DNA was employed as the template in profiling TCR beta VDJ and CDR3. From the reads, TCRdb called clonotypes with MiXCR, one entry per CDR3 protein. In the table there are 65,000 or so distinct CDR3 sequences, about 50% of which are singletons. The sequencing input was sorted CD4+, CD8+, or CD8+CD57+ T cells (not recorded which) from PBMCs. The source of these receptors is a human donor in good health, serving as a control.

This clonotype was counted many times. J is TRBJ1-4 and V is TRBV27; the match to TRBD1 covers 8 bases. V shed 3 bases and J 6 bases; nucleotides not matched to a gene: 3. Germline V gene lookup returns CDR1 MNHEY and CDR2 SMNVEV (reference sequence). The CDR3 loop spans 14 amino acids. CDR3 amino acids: CASSFRGRDEKLFF. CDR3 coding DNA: TGTGCCAGCAGTTTCAGGGGGCGGGATGAAAAACTGTTTTTT. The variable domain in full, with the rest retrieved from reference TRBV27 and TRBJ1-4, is EAQVTQNPRYLITVTGKKLTVTCSQNMNHEYMSWYRQDPGLGLRQIYYSMNVEVTDKGDVPEGYKVSRKEKRNFPLILESPSPNQTSLYFCASSFRGRDEKLFFGSGTQLSVL.

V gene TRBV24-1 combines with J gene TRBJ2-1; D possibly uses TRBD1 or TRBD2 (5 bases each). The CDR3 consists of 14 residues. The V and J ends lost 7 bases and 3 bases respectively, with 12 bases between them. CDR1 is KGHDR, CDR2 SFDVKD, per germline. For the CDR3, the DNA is TGTGCCACCAGCAGTCCGGGACGCTACAATGAGCAGTTCTTC. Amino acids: CATSSPGRYNEQFF.

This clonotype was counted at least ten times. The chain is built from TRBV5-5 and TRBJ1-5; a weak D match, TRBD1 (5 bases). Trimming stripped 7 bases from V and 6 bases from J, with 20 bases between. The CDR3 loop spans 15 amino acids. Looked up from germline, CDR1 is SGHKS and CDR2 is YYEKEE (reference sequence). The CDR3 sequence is CASAEDFPRGQPQHF. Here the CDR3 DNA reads TGTGCCAGCGCTGAGGACTTCCCTAGGGGTCAGCCCCAGCATTTT.

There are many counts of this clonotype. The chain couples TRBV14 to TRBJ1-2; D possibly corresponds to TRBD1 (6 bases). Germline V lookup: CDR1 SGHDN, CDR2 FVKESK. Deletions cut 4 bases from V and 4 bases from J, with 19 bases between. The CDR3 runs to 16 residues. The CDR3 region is CASSPLTGSIGYGYTF. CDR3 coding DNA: TGTGCCAGCAGCCCGCTGACAGGTTCAATCGGCTATGGCTACACCTTC. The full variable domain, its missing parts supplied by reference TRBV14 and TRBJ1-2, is EAGVTQFPSHSVIEKGQTVTLRCDPISGHDNLYWYRRVMGKEIKFLLHFVKESKQDESGMPNNRFLAERTGGTYSTLKVQPAELEDSGVYFCASSPLTGSIGYGYTFGSGTRLTVV.

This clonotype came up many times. CDR3 nucleotide sequence: TGTGCCAGCAGTTTACAGGGGAACAGGGTTAATGAAAAACTGTTTTTT. Residues: CASSLQGNRVNEKLFF. The chain is built from TRBV28 and TRBJ1-4; D possibly corresponds to TRBD1 (6 bases). With 2 bases removed from V and 4 bases from J, the gap between germline ends came to 14 bases. The length of the CDR3 is 16 residues. The germline V gene encodes CDR1 MDHEN and CDR2 SYDVKM.

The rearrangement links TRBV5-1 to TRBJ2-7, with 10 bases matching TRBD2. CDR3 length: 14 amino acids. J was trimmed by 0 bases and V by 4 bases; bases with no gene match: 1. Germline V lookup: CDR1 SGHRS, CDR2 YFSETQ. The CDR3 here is CASSRTSGSYEQYF. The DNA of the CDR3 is TGCGCCAGCAGCCGGACTAGCGGCTCCTACGAGCAGTACTTC.

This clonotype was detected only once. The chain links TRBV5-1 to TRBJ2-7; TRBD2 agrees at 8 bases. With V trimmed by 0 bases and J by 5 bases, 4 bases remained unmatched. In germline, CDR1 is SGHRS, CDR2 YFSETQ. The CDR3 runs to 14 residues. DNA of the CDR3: TGCGCCAGCAGCTTGGGGACTAGCCTCCACGAGCAGTACTTC. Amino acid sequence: CASSLGTSLHEQYF.